Below are 21 T cell receptor beta chains sequenced from a single sample in a study of graft-versus-host responses after intestinal transplantation. The repertoire was sequenced with immunoSEQ multiplex PCR; TCRdb's copy has only in-frame clones and lacks some. The sample contains under 55,000 clones, more than 85% of which appear only once. Sequenced material: PBMCs, taken 524 days after transplant. Source of these receptors: a human patient who received an intestinal transplant, so some T cells may come from the graft donor.

The chain's CDR3 is CASSLATIRLSEAFF. DNA of the CDR3: TGTGCCAGCAGCTTAGCCACCATAAGGTTATCTGAAGCTTTCTTT. V gene TRBV7-9 combines with J gene TRBJ1-1; D not certain. The V gene lost 0 bases and the J gene lost 6 bases, with 14 bases spanning the gap. There are 15 residues in the CDR3. CDR1 is SEHNR and CDR2 is FQNEAQ in the germline V gene (reference sequence).

The CDR3 reads CASSSLQGTYGYTF. The CDR3 DNA is TGTGCCAGCAGCTCCCTACAGGGAACCTATGGCTACACCTTC. The V and J genes are TRBV5-4 and TRBJ1-2; D is perhaps TRBD1 (6 bases). V was trimmed by 3 bases and J by 4 bases, leaving 13 bases between them. The CDR3 consists of 14 residues. Germline loops: CDR1 SGHNT, CDR2 YYREEE (reference sequence).

This sequence joins TRBV7-2 and TRBJ2-7; D remains ambiguous. This CDR3 has 14 amino acids. Trimming stripped 5 bases from V and 2 bases from J, with 13 bases between. Germline V CDR1 and CDR2: SGHTA, FQGNSA. CDR3 nucleotide sequence: TGTGCCAGCAGCGCGAGGCGAGGTACCTACGAGCAGTACTTC. Protein sequence: CASSARRGTYEQYF.

The chain links TRBV6-6 to TRBJ2-1, with a tentative D call TRBD2 (5 bases). In germline, CDR1 is MNHNY, CDR2 SVGAGI (reference sequence). The CDR3 is made up of 14 amino acids. Deletions cut 5 bases from V and 0 bases from J, with 8 bases between. CDR3 in amino acids: CASSERTSYNEQFF. DNA for the CDR3: TGTGCCAGCAGTGAGCGGACCTCCTACAATGAGCAGTTCTTC.

J is TRBJ2-1 and V is TRBV7-9; unclear D gene. V shed 5 bases and J shed 3 bases, with 5 bases lying between them. Germline lookup yields CDR1 SEHNR and CDR2 FQNEAQ (reference sequence). The CDR3 totals 12 residues. The CDR3 DNA is TGTGCCAGCAGCCGAGGCTACAATGAGCAGTTCTTC. Translation gives CASSRGYNEQFF.

This chain uses TRBV2 with TRBJ1-2; 8 nucleotides line up with TRBD1. J gave up 1 base and V 3 bases, and 4 bases lay outside the gene matches. Per the germline V gene, CDR1 is SNHLY and CDR2 is FYNNEI. This CDR3 has 15 residues. The CDR3 DNA is TGTGCCAGCAGTGACAGGGGGCTGGTTAACTATGGCTACACCTTC. Protein sequence: CASSDRGLVNYGYTF.

The V gene is TRBV27, the J gene TRBJ2-7; possibly TRBD2 for D (5 bases). Germline lookup yields CDR1 MNHEY and CDR2 SMNVEV (reference sequence). V lost 5 bases and J lost 0, with 17 bases in between. This CDR3 is 16 amino acids long. CDR3 nucleotides: TGTGCCAGCAGTCTGACCCGGACTCGGCGCTCCTACGAGCAGTACTTC. Its protein is CASSLTRTRRSYEQYF.

The chain is built from TRBV5-4 and TRBJ1-5, with TRBD1 matching over 7 bases. CDR1 is SGHNT and CDR2 is YYREEE in the germline V gene (reference sequence). This CDR3 spans 15 amino acids. V lost 0 bases, J lost 3 bases, and 3 bases stayed unmatched. The CDR3 coding sequence is TGTGCCAGCAGCTTGGGGACAGGCTACAATCAGCCCCAGCATTTT. Translated: CASSLGTGYNQPQHF. The full variable domain, in which reference TRBV5-4 and TRBJ1-5 provide the parts outside the CDR3, is ETGVTQSPTHLIKTRGQQVTLRCSSQSGHNTVSWYQQALGQGPQFIFQYYREEENGRGNFPPRFSGLQFPNYSSELNVNALELDDSALYLCASSLGTGYNQPQHFGDGTRLSIL.

The V call is TRBV5-6, the J call TRBJ2-5; D is uncertain. Trimming pared 0 bases from V and 4 bases from J, leaving 16 bases between. Germline assignment: CDR1 SGHDT and CDR2 YYEEEE. There are 16 residues in the CDR3. The chain's CDR3 is CASSLELRQLLETQYF. In DNA form, the CDR3 reads TGTGCCAGCAGCTTGGAATTGCGACAACTTTTAGAGACCCAGTACTTC.

The chain couples TRBV29-1 to TRBJ2-7; maybe TRBD1 (6 bases). The V end was cut by 2 bases, the J end by 3 bases, with 17 bases between. This CDR3 is built from 15 residues. Germline CDR1 is SQVTM and CDR2 is ANQGSEA. CDR3 DNA: TGCAGCGTTGAAAACAGACAGGCTAATATCTACGAGCAGTACTTC. Translating it yields CSVENRQANIYEQYF.

This chain connects TRBV4-1 to TRBJ2-7, with TRBD2 matching over 13 bases. The CDR3 runs 18 residues. The V gene's germline CDR1 is MGHRA and CDR2 YSYEKL. Trimming at V came to 4 bases and at J to 2 bases, leaving 11 bases not matched to a gene. CDR3 coding DNA: TGCGCCAGCAGCCGACGAGGGACTAGCGGGACTACCGCCTACGAGCAGTACTTC. It is translated as CASSRRGTSGTTAYEQYF.

The chain links TRBV5-6 to TRBJ1-2, with unresolved D. The CDR3 runs to 14 residues. V lost 2 bases, J lost 4 bases, and 12 bases lay in between. Germline V lookup: CDR1 SGHDT, CDR2 YYEEEE. The CDR3 loop is CASSLGGALYGYTF. CDR3 DNA: TGTGCCAGCAGCTTAGGCGGAGCTCTCTATGGCTACACCTTC.

This clone was recorded only once. The chain has TRBV29-1 and TRBJ2-5; 10 positions match TRBD2. Germline CDR1 and CDR2: SQVTM and ANQGSEA. J was trimmed by 2 bases and V by 5 bases; bases with no gene match: 17. CDR3 size: 18 residues. CDR3 in amino acids: CSVFAASGGQRGQETQYF. The CDR3 nucleotides read TGCAGCGTTTTCGCGGCTAGCGGGGGACAGAGGGGGCAAGAGACCCAGTACTTC.

The rearrangement links TRBV7-2 to TRBJ2-1; TRBD2 agrees at 8 bases. CDR3 size: 13 residues. Germline trimming cut 7 bases from V and 8 bases from J; bases unmatched to any gene: 7. The germline CDR1 and CDR2 sequences are SGHTA and FQGNSA. This CDR3 reads CASTSSGGDEQFF. The CDR3 DNA follows: TGTGCCAGCACCTCATCCGGGGGGGATGAGCAGTTCTTC.

The chain employs TRBV5-1 and TRBJ2-1; the match to TRBD2 covers 10 bases. Per the germline V gene, CDR1 is SGHRS and CDR2 is YFSETQ. Unmatched junction bases numbered 6, after V lost 2 bases and J lost 7 bases. The CDR3 extends over 15 amino acids. This CDR3 is CASSFSGAGGNEQFF. The DNA of the CDR3 is TGCGCCAGCAGCTTCTCCGGAGCGGGAGGGAATGAGCAGTTCTTC.

This chain links TRBV9 with TRBJ2-5; D is possibly TRBD1 (5 bases). The germline V gene encodes CDR1 SGDLS and CDR2 YYNGEE. Trimming shortened V by 0 bases and J by 3 bases, and 18 bases separated the two germline ends. The length of the CDR3 is 17 residues. The CDR3, as DNA: TGTGCCAGCAGCGTAGACCCCTCAGGGTTGGTCGAAGAGACCCAGTACTTC. Translated: CASSVDPSGLVEETQYF. Using reference TRBV9 and TRBJ2-5 for the parts outside the CDR3, the full variable domain is DSGVTQTPKHLITATGQRVTLRCSPRSGDLSVYWYQQSLDQGLQFLIQYYNGEERAKGNILERFSAQQFPDLHSELNLSSLELGDSALYFCASSVDPSGLVEETQYFGPGTRLLVL.

This chain connects TRBV7-8 to TRBJ2-1; D might be TRBD1 or TRBD2, each matching 5 bases. CDR1 is SGHVS and CDR2 is FQNEAQ in the germline V gene. The V end was cut by 3 bases, the J end by 6 bases, with 12 bases between. CDR3 length: 14 amino acids. Here the CDR3 DNA reads TGTGCCAGCAGCTTTTTAGGGACGAGCAATGAGCAGTTCTTC. The encoded protein is CASSFLGTSNEQFF.

This sequence joins TRBV4-2 and TRBJ2-7; the match to TRBD1 covers 11 bases. The germline V gene encodes CDR1 LGHNA and CDR2 YNFKEQ. With V trimmed by 0 bases and J by 2 bases, 0 bases remained unmatched. The CDR3 is 15 amino acids. CDR3 residues: CASSQEGQGAYEQYF. The CDR3 DNA is TGTGCCAGCAGCCAAGAGGGACAGGGGGCCTACGAGCAGTACTTC.

The chain employs TRBV9 and TRBJ2-5, with TRBD2 identical over 12 bases. The CDR3 runs to 20 residues. Germline V gene sequence: CDR1 SGDLS, CDR2 YYNGEE. Losses at the gene ends were 0 bases for V and 2 bases for J; bases not matched to a gene: 14. CDR3 in amino acids: CASSVGGTSGRFQWQETQYF. For the CDR3, the DNA is TGTGCCAGCAGCGTAGGGGGCACTAGCGGGAGGTTCCAGTGGCAAGAGACCCAGTACTTC.

The chain carries TRBV9 and TRBJ2-3, with D maybe TRBD2 (5 bases). V lost 0 bases and J lost 6, with 11 bases in between. Germline V gene data show CDR1 as SGDLS and CDR2 as YYNGEE. This CDR3 has 14 residues. The CDR3 DNA reads as TGTGCCAGCAGCGTAGACGGAGGCTCCGATACGCAGTATTTT. Amino acids: CASSVDGGSDTQYF.

This clone was seen a few times. The chain joins TRBV7-9 to TRBJ1-2; 7 bases map to TRBD1. The CDR3 contains 15 residues. The germline gives CDR1 SEHNR, CDR2 FQNEAQ (reference sequence). Unmatched junction bases numbered 10, after V lost 5 bases and J lost 4 bases. CDR3 in DNA: TGTGCCAGCAGCCGGACCGGAGGACAGGTCTATGGCTACACCTTC. Its translation is CASSRTGGQVYGYTF.